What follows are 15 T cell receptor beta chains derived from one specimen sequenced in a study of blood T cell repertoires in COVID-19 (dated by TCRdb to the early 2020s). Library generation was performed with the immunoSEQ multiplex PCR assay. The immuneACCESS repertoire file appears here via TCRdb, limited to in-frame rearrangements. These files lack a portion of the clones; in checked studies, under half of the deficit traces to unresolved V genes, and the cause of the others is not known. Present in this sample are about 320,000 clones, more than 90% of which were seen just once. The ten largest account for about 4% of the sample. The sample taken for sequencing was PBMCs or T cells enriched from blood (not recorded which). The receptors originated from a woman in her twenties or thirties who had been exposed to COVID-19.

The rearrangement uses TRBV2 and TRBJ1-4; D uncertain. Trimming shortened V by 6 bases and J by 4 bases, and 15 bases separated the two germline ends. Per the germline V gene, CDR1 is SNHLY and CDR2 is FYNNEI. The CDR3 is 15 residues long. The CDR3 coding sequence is TGTGCCAGCAGGAGAGTGAGGGCGGATAATGAAAAACTGTTTTTT. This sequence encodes CASRRVRADNEKLFF.

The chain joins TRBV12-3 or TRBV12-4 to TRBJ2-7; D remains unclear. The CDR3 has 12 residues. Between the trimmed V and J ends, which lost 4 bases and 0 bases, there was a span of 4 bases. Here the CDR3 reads CASSSSSYEQYF. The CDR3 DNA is TGTGCCAGCAGTTCGAGCTCCTACGAGCAGTACTTC.

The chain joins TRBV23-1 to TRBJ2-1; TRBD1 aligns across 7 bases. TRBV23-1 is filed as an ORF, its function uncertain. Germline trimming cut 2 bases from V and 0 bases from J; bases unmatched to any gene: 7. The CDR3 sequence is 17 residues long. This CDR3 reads CASSQGGQPVSYNEQFF. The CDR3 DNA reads TGCGCCAGCAGTCAAGGGGGACAGCCGGTCTCCTACAATGAGCAGTTCTTC.

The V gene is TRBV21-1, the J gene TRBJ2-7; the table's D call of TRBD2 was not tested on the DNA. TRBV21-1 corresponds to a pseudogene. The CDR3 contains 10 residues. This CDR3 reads CASSRTEQYF. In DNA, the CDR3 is TGTGCCAGCAGCAGAACTGAGCAGTACTTC.

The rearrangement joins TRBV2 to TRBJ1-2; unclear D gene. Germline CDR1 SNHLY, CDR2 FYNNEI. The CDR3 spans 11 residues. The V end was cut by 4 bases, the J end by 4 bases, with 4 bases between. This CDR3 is CASSGSYGYTF. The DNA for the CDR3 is TGTGCCAGCAGTGGTAGCTATGGCTACACCTTC.

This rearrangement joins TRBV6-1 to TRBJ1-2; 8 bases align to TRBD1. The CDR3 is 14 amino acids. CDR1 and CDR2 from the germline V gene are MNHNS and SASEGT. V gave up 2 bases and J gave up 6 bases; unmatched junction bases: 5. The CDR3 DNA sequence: TGTGCCAGCAGTGAAAACAGGGGGACGGATGGCTACACCTTC. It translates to CASSENRGTDGYTF.

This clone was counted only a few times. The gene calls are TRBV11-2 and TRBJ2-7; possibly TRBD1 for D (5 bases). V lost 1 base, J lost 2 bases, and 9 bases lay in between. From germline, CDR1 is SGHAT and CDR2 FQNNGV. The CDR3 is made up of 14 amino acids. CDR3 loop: CASSLGAGTYEQYF. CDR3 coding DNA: TGTGCCAGCAGCTTAGGGGCAGGGACCTACGAGCAGTACTTC.

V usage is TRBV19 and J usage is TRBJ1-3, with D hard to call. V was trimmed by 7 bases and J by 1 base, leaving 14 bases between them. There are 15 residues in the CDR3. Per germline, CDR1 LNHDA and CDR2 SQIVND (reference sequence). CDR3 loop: CASKAQQFSGNTIYF. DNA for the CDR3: TGTGCCAGTAAGGCACAGCAGTTTTCTGGAAACACCATATATTTT.

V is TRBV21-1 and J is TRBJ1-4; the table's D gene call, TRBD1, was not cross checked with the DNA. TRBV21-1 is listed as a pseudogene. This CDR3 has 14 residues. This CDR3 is CASSLTGGLEKLFF. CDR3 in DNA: TGTGCCAGCAGTCTAACAGGGGGTTTAGAAAAACTGTTTTTT.

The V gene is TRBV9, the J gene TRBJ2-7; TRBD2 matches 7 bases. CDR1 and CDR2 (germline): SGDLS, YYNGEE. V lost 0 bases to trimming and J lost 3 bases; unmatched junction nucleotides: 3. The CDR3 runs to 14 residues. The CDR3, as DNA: TGTGCCAGCAGCGTAGGGCGGGGGAACTACGAGCAGTACTTC. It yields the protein CASSVGRGNYEQYF. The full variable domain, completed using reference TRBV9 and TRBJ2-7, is DSGVTQTPKHLITATGQRVTLRCSPRSGDLSVYWYQQSLDQGLQFLIQYYNGEERAKGNILERFSAQQFPDLHSELNLSSLELGDSALYFCASSVGRGNYEQYFGPGTRLTVT.

The CDR3 DNA follows: TGTGCCAGCAGCTTATCGGTTGGGAGCAGGGGGGCTGAGCAGTTCTTC. Residues: CASSLSVGSRGAEQFF. The chain joins TRBV7-9 to TRBJ2-1; D might be TRBD1 (7 bases). The CDR3 sequence is 16 residues long. Deletions cut 2 bases from V and 9 bases from J, with 20 bases between. Germline V CDR1 and CDR2: SEHNR, FQNEAQ (reference sequence).

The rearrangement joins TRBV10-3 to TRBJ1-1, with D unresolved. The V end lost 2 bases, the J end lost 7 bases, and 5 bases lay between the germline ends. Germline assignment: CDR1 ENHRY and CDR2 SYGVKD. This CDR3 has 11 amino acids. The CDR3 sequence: CAISEVGEAFF. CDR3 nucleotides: TGTGCCATCAGTGAGGTCGGTGAAGCTTTCTTT.

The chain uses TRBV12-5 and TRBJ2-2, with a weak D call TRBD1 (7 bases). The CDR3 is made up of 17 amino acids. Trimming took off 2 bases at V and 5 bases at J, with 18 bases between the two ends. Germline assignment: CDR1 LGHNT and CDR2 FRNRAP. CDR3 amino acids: CASGLTTGPGGTGELFF. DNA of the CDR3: TGTGCTAGTGGTTTGACAACGGGACCAGGGGGGACCGGGGAGCTGTTTTTT.

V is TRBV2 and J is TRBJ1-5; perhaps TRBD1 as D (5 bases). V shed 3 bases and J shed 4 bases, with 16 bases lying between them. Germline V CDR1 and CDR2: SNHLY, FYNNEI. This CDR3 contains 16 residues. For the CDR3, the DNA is TGTGCCAGCAGTGATTTCCAAGCGGGACCTAATCAGCCCCAGCATTTT. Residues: CASSDFQAGPNQPQHF. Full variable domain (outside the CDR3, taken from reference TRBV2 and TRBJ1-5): EPEVTQTPSHQVTQMGQEVILRCVPISNHLYFYWYRQILGQKVEFLVSFYNNEISEKSEIFDDQFSVERPDGSNFTLKIRSTKLEDSAMYFCASSDFQAGPNQPQHFGDGTRLSIL.

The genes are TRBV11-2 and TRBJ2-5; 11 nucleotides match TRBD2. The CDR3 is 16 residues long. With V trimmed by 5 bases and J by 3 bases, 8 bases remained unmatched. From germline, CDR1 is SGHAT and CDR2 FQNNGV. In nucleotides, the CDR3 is TGTGCCAGCAGCAAACTCCTAGCGGGGGGAAAAGAGACCCAGTACTTC. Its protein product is CASSKLLAGGKETQYF.